This T cell receptor (beta chain) comes out of a study of shared clonotypes between healthy human individuals (dated by TCRdb to between 2020 and 2021). Regarding the complete study: A couple of women and a few men aged 18 to 49 years were included in the cohort. For each donor, CD4 naive and CD4 memory were each run on three plates, CD8 naive on two plates, and CD8 memory on one plate. To estimate repertoire size and how much clonotype sharing occurs between individuals, the study deeply sequenced the blood TCR repertoires of five healthy adults. To increase sequencing depth and limit assay-specific biases, different laboratories used diverse techniques to prepare libraries and sequence TCR repertoires. Per donor, leukapheresis produced somewhere between about 0.8 and 9 billion PBMCs.

Using the deep immunoSEQ assay, multiplex PCR amplified TCR CDR3 regions from genomic DNA. For each cell subset, the extracted genomic DNA was distributed evenly across all wells of several immunoSEQ 96-well plates, and each plate served as one replicate. For sorted subsets, around 0.2 ug of genomic DNA, equivalent to 25,000 to 35,000 T cell genomes, went into each replicate PCR. Purified libraries were quantified with a Qubit 3.0 fluorometer, sized on a Bioanalyzer 2100, and re-quantified with the KAPA Library Quantification kit. Every immunoSEQ 96-well plate was sequenced on a dedicated single-read 150-cycle Illumina NextSeq 550 flow cell. The original pipeline was this. Because the immunoSEQ output included only junctional sequences and no quality scores, the filtering could not be the same as the filtering used for full-length reads. To assign V/J genes and CDR3, sequences were annotated using PyIR, a Python wrapper for IgBLAST v1.9, with IMGT germline references. Reads were filtered out if the reads had weak V/J assignments (E-value above 1e-6), no CDR3, stop codons, out-of-frame junctions, or ambiguous translated residues. V3J clonotypes were defined as sequences sharing the same inferred V gene, J gene, and CDR3 amino acid sequence. Percentage overlap between repertoires was calculated by dividing the number of shared unique clonotypes by the size of the smaller repertoire. Richness of each repertoire was evaluated using RTK rarefaction, the Chao1 estimator, and Recon v2.1 estimates of unobserved clonotypes. OLGA was used to compute generation probabilities for all TCRbeta clonotypes that the gDNA method yielded from a few donors. The clones in this table, taken by TCRdb from immuneACCESS, are in-frame only. Not every clone is retained; where verified, under half of the shortfall comes from an unresolved V gene, and the cause of the rest is unknown. V and J calls and clone size are copied from that table; D and trimming were computed from the DNA. Recorded for this sample are about 380,000 clones; about 96% of them occurred a single time. The ten biggest clones cover 0.32% of the sample.

Paper-wide results and their limitations: Across a handful of donors, roughly 5% of naive CD4, approximately 4% of naive CD8, 2.3% of memory CD4, and about 0.4% of memory CD8 clonotypes were shared. Naive subsets generally had larger estimated clonotype richness than memory subsets did. Sampling was limited to blood, and TCR repertoires in tissue likely differ from TCR repertoires in blood. Because the study included only a small number of donors, the genetic and exposure-history diversity represented was limited. Pairwise subsampling indicated that sequencing depth was expected to affect the degree of clonotype sharing among donors. Incomplete sequencing was indicated by rarefaction of sorted-subset datasets, despite the large sequencing depth. Compared with non-shared clonotypes, the clonotypes found in all four sorted-subset donors had higher generation probabilities.

At the junction V is shortened by 4 bases and J by 2 bases, with 9 bases in between. Reading from cysteine to phenylalanine, the CDR3 counts 13 amino acids. CDR3 DNA is the only sequence kept; it has 39 bases, read in frame from the first base. The germline V gene (reference sequence) gives CDR1 as SGHAT and CDR2 as FQDESV. Notes on this clone: Its antigen is currently not known. Base qualities were left out, and no much larger clone turns up one base away.

Donors were healthy HIV-negative adults with no recently reported acute infections or vaccinations. Every donor was a Caucasian adult residing in Nashville, Tennessee, USA. CD8 memory samples consisted of magnetically selected CD45RO+ cells combined with CCR7-negative CD45RA+ effector memory (TemRA) cells. After blood collection by leukapheresis, PBMCs were isolated using Ficoll-Histopaque density gradient centrifugation and then cryopreserved in the vapor phase of liquid nitrogen. Analytical flow cytometry was used to check the purity and quantity of each magnetically sorted T cell population. Genomic DNA was isolated from every sorted fraction and measured by UV absorbance on a Nanodrop 2000c.

The chain couples TRBV11-1 to TRBJ2-7, and possibly TRBD1, on 5 matching bases. The source material was memory CD8+ T cells sorted from blood. Explained via the paper, the cell subset or site label denotes: CD45RO+ cells pooled with CCR7-negative TemRA cells. This sequence originates from a man between 25 and 39 years old in good health. The CDR3 amino acid sequence is: CASSSRVTYEQYF. The DNA reads TGTGCCAGCAGCTCCAGGGTTACCTACGAGCAGTACTTC.